The 19 T cell receptor beta chains below come from one sample, sequenced in a study of T-cell reconstitution after alpha-beta-depleted transplantation in children. Preparation of the TCRbeta library used unique molecular identifiers. Via MiXCR, TCRdb re-called the PCR reads, giving one row per CDR3 protein. The data show roughly 570,000 distinct CDR3 sequences, with 25% to 30% seen just once and 35% to 40% held by the top ten. This specimen was PBMCs, taken before TCRalphabeta/CD19-depleted stem cell transplant. All receptors derive from a boy under three years old with Wiskott-Aldrich syndrome, due to receive a stem cell transplant.

This clonotype was detected only a few times. This sequence joins TRBV10-3 and TRBJ1-5, with 10 positions matching TRBD1. Germline V CDR1 and CDR2: ENHRY, SYGVKD. CDR3 length: 16 residues. Trimming at V came to 2 bases and at J to 6 bases, leaving 7 bases not matched to a gene. CDR3 sequence: CAISEAGTGVGQPQHF. The CDR3 DNA is TGTGCCATCAGTGAGGCCGGGACAGGGGTTGGTCAGCCCCAGCATTTT.

This chain uses TRBV29-1 with TRBJ1-2, with D unclear. V was trimmed by 0 bases and J by 8 bases, leaving 16 bases between them. The CDR3 spans 14 residues. The germline CDR1 and CDR2 sequences are SQVTM and ANQGSEA. This chain's CDR3 is CSVEDLRAALGYTF. CDR3 coding DNA: TGCAGCGTTGAAGATCTTAGGGCGGCCTTAGGCTACACCTTC.

This clonotype was observed a handful of times. The chain has TRBV5-1 and TRBJ2-3, with 8 bases identical to TRBD2. With 5 bases clipped from V and 2 bases from J, the junction kept 4 bases outside the gene matches. Germline V lookup: CDR1 SGHRS, CDR2 YFSETQ. This CDR3 region has 14 residues. The CDR3 DNA reads TGCGCCAGCAGTAGCGGGACTTTCACAGATACGCAGTATTTT. Translation: CASSSGTFTDTQYF.

This clonotype was counted between two and nine times. This rearrangement joins TRBV20-1 to TRBJ2-7; TRBD2 aligns across 8 bases. The ends lost 3 bases at V and 10 bases at J; junction bases unmatched: 17. CDR1 DFQATT and CDR2 SNEGSKA come from the germline V gene (reference sequence). The CDR3 contains 15 residues. The CDR3 reads CSASGSSGFSFLQYF. CDR3 sequence (DNA): TGCAGTGCTAGTGGGTCTAGCGGGTTTTCTTTCTTACAGTACTTC.

The chain is built from TRBV6-5 and TRBJ1-1, with 8 bases matching TRBD1. The CDR3 loop spans 15 amino acids. V shed 3 bases, J shed 4 bases, and the junction held 7 bases outside the gene matches. Germline V gene lookup returns CDR1 MNHEY and CDR2 SVGAGI. The CDR3 DNA reads as TGTGCCAGCAGTTATTCCCCCACAGGGGGCACTGAAGCTTTCTTT. Amino acids: CASSYSPTGGTEAFF.

J is TRBJ2-7 and V is TRBV12-3 or TRBV12-4; unclear D gene. V lost 2 bases and J 4 bases, leaving 6 bases between the germline ends. The CDR3 is made up of 12 amino acids. The CDR3 nucleotides read TGTGCCAGCAGTTTACTGGATTACGAGCAGTACTTC. Translating it yields CASSLLDYEQYF.

The chain uses TRBV19 and TRBJ1-1; TRBD1 is a possible D gene (6 bases). This CDR3 has 14 residues. V lost 3 bases and J lost 4, with 12 bases in between. Germline V gives CDR1 LNHDA, CDR2 SQIVND (reference sequence). Written as DNA, the CDR3 is TGTGCCAGTAGTATCAGGGGACAAAGCACTGAAGCTTTCTTT. Amino acid sequence: CASSIRGQSTEAFF.

This clonotype was detected only a few times. The chain uses TRBV20-1 and TRBJ1-6; no firm D call. This CDR3 is 16 amino acids long. From germline, CDR1 is DFQATT and CDR2 SNEGSKA (reference sequence). The germline V and J ends were trimmed by 6 bases and 0 bases, with 15 bases remaining between them. CDR3 bases: TGCAGTGCCCGAGGCCTAAAAAGCTCCTATAATTCACCCCTCCACTTT. This codes for CSARGLKSSYNSPLHF.

Ten or more counts support this clonotype. The rearrangement uses TRBV11-2 and TRBJ2-1; possible D gene TRBD1, 5 bases. This CDR3 has 15 amino acids. Per germline, CDR1 SGHAT and CDR2 FQNNGV. With 4 bases removed from V and 0 bases from J, the gap between germline ends came to 10 bases. CDR3 region: CASSSTGSSYNEQFF. The CDR3 nucleotides read TGTGCCAGCAGCTCAACAGGAAGCTCCTACAATGAGCAGTTCTTC.

A note on this clonotype: The junction shows a germline mismatch at one end, possibly a read error. The gene calls are TRBV7-2 and TRBJ2-1; the match to TRBD2 covers 8 bases. Germline V lookup: CDR1 SGHTA, CDR2 FQGNSA. This CDR3 comprises 15 residues. CDR3 residues: CASSLGGTSRNEQFF. CDR3 sequence (DNA): TGCGCCAGCAGCCTCGGAGGGACTAGTCGGAATGAGCAGTTCTTC.

The chain combines TRBV20-1 with TRBJ2-5, with a weak D call TRBD1 (5 bases). Deletions cut 3 bases from V and 4 bases from J, with 18 bases between. Per the germline V gene, CDR1 is DFQATT and CDR2 is SNEGSKA (reference sequence). The CDR3 consists of 15 residues. The CDR3 loop is CSASPASRGGETQYF. CDR3 coding DNA: TGCAGTGCTAGCCCGGCTTCAAGGGGTGGAGAGACCCAGTACTTC.

The V gene is TRBV5-1, the J gene TRBJ2-5; D tentatively reads TRBD1 or TRBD2 (6 bases each). Trimming shortened V by 2 bases and J by 6 bases, and 11 bases separated the two germline ends. CDR3 length: 13 amino acids. Germline values: CDR1 SGHRS, CDR2 YFSETQ. CDR3 region: CASSLGGGKTQYF. The CDR3 nucleotides read TGCGCCAGCAGCTTAGGGGGAGGAAAGACCCAGTACTTC.

This clonotype was counted only a few times. This chain links TRBV7-6 with TRBJ1-5; D is undetermined. Germline CDR1 is SGHVS and CDR2 is FNYEAQ. The CDR3 spans 16 residues. Trimming removed 1 base at V and 4 bases at J, with 14 bases between. Written as DNA, the CDR3 is TGTGCCAGCAGCTTAGGTATAGGGTCGAGAAATCAGCCCCAGCATTTT. This gives the protein CASSLGIGSRNQPQHF.

This clonotype was observed a handful of times. The J gene is TRBJ2-1, the V gene TRBV20-1; TRBD2 matches at 8 bases. With V trimmed by 0 bases and J by 4 bases, 8 bases remained unmatched. The CDR3 has 16 residues. Per the germline V gene, CDR1 is DFQATT and CDR2 is SNEGSKA (reference sequence). The DNA for the CDR3 is TGCAGTGCTAGAGATCGACTAGCGAGTTTTTACAATGAGCAGTTCTTC. Amino acids: CSARDRLASFYNEQFF.

This clonotype was observed once. J is TRBJ1-1 and V is TRBV4-1; 9 positions match TRBD1. Germline V gives CDR1 MGHRA, CDR2 YSYEKL. The CDR3 is 15 amino acids. Trimming took 0 bases from V and 6 from J; bases not matched to a gene: 5. CDR3 sequence reads: CASSQDGTGTAEAFF. CDR3 DNA sequence: TGCGCCAGCAGCCAAGATGGGACAGGGACGGCTGAAGCTTTCTTT.

This rearrangement joins TRBV5-1 to TRBJ2-1, with 10 bases matching TRBD2. J lost 7 bases, V lost 5 bases, and 9 bases had no gene match. CDR1 and CDR2 from the germline V gene are SGHRS and YFSETQ. CDR3 size: 15 residues. The CDR3 bases are TGCGCCAGCAGGCTGAGGCTAGCGGGAGTTAATGAGCAGTTCTTC. It yields the protein CASRLRLAGVNEQFF.

The chain is built from TRBV5-1 and TRBJ1-1; D unresolved. Germline values: CDR1 SGHRS, CDR2 YFSETQ. This CDR3 is built from 15 residues. Trimming removed 2 bases from V and 1 base from J, with 12 bases in between. The DNA for the CDR3 is TGCGCCAGCAGCTTCGCTAGGCTGACGAACACTGAAGCTTTCTTT. Its protein is CASSFARLTNTEAFF.

A few counts support this clonotype. The V gene is TRBV5-1, the J gene TRBJ2-1; 9 nucleotides align to TRBD1. The length of the CDR3 is 16 residues. The germline V gene encodes CDR1 SGHRS and CDR2 YFSETQ. V dropped 0 bases and J dropped 2; count of bases not matched to a gene: 3. The DNA of the CDR3 is TGCGCCAGCAGCTTGGGGGGACAGGGACCCTACAATGAGCAGTTCTTC. Protein: CASSLGGQGPYNEQFF.

In DNA form, the CDR3 reads TGTGCCAGCAGGTCTAGCGGGAGGTACGGTGAGCAGTTCTTC. Translated: CASRSSGRYGEQFF. J is TRBJ2-1 and V is TRBV6-1; TRBD2 matches at 11 bases. After removal of 6 bases from V and 9 bases from J, the junction contained 7 bases not matched to a gene. The CDR3 has 14 residues. CDR1 and CDR2 (germline): MNHNS, SASEGT.